Below, 27 T cell receptor beta chains from the same sample are listed, as sequenced in a study of identical twins. One entry per CDR3 protein, called by TCRdb with MiXCR from the 5' RACE reads. The table includes about 210,000 distinct CDR3 sequences, around a tenth detected once. The sample taken for sequencing was memory (CD45RO+) T cells sorted from blood. The receptor source for this set is a woman between 18 and 29 years old in good health.

This clonotype turned up a few times. For the CDR3, the DNA is TGTGCCAGCAGCCTAGGTCAGATCTCCTACAATGAGCAGTTCTTC. Translation: CASSLGQISYNEQFF. This chain uses TRBV11-2 with TRBJ2-1; D remains unclear. This CDR3 has 15 amino acids. The V and J ends lost 5 bases and 0 bases respectively, with 11 bases between them. Germline V CDR1 and CDR2: SGHAT, FQNNGV.

There are many counts of this clonotype. The chain is built from TRBV7-2 and TRBJ2-7, with 8 bases fitting TRBD1. From germline, CDR1 is SGHTA and CDR2 FQGNSA. The CDR3 length is 14 residues. V dropped 5 bases and J dropped 2; count of bases not matched to a gene: 5. CDR3 sequence: CASSPTGDPYEQYF. DNA of the CDR3: TGTGCCAGCAGCCCGACAGGGGACCCCTACGAGCAGTACTTC.

V is TRBV20-1 and J is TRBJ1-4; a possible D gene is TRBD1 (6 bases). The germline gives CDR1 DFQATT, CDR2 SNEGSKA (reference sequence). The length of the CDR3 is 15 residues. Between the trimmed V and J ends, which lost 2 bases and 6 bases, there was a span of 16 bases. CDR3 sequence reads: CSARMPGTNYEKLFF. In DNA form, the CDR3 reads TGCAGTGCTAGAATGCCAGGGACAAACTATGAAAAACTGTTTTTT.

This clonotype has a count of ten or more. This sequence joins TRBV12-3 or TRBV12-4 and TRBJ2-3; possibly TRBD1 or TRBD2 for D (6 bases each). This CDR3 is built from 14 residues. The V and J ends lost 11 bases and 1 base respectively, with 16 bases between them. This CDR3 is CASFPGAGTDTQYF. CDR3 sequence (DNA): TGTGCCTCCTTCCCGGGGGCGGGCACAGATACGCAGTATTTT.

This clonotype was seen many times. The chain is built from TRBV10-3 and TRBJ1-4; D is unclear. The CDR3 is 14 residues long. Trimming stripped 0 bases from V and 4 bases from J, with 6 bases between. In germline, CDR1 is ENHRY, CDR2 SYGVKD. The CDR3 loop is CAISESEDNEKLFF. CDR3 DNA sequence: TGTGCCATCAGTGAGTCAGAAGATAATGAAAAACTGTTTTTT.

This clonotype was observed a few times. V usage is TRBV7-3 and J usage is TRBJ2-2; 8 bases map to TRBD1. This CDR3 contains 18 residues. V gave up 4 bases and J gave up 7 bases; unmatched junction bases: 17. In germline, CDR1 is SGHTA, CDR2 FQGTGA. The CDR3 region is CASSSQPPGQANGGELFF. In DNA, the CDR3 is TGTGCCAGCAGCTCCCAGCCCCCGGGACAGGCAAACGGCGGGGAGCTGTTTTTT.

A few counts support this clonotype. The chain links TRBV5-1 to TRBJ2-7, with no clear D. The ends were cut back, 6 bases at V and 0 bases at J, with 10 bases in the middle. The germline gives CDR1 SGHRS, CDR2 YFSETQ. The CDR3 sequence is 13 residues long. CDR3 amino acids: CASKAENSYEQYF. The CDR3 bases are TGCGCCAGCAAGGCGGAGAACTCCTACGAGCAGTACTTC.

This clonotype occurred a few times. The chain uses TRBV7-9 and TRBJ2-3; 9 bases align to TRBD1. The CDR3 length is 17 residues. V lost 3 bases, J lost 5 bases, and 12 bases stayed unmatched. CDR1 and CDR2 from the germline V gene are SEHNR and FQNEAQ (reference sequence). CDR3 loop: CASSLRNRGLGRDTQYF. The CDR3 DNA is TGTGCCAGCAGCTTGCGCAACAGGGGGCTGGGTAGAGATACGCAGTATTTT.

The genes are TRBV3-1 and TRBJ2-1, with 7 nucleotides matching TRBD2. This CDR3 region has 12 residues. Germline V gene data show CDR1 as LGHDT and CDR2 as YNNKEL (reference sequence). V lost 0 bases and J lost 14; bases outside the gene matches: 4. CDR3 sequence reads: CASSQDGRGEFF. CDR3 DNA sequence: TGTGCCAGCAGCCAAGATGGACGGGGGGAGTTCTTC.

The rearrangement links TRBV11-2 to TRBJ1-6; a weak D match, TRBD1 (5 bases). V was clipped by 5 bases and J by 9 bases, with 17 bases between them. This CDR3 has 15 amino acids. Germline V gene lookup returns CDR1 SGHAT and CDR2 FQNNGV. The DNA of the CDR3 is TGTGCCAGCAGCCCAGCGAACGGGGGAGGTTCACCCCTCCACTTT. Translated: CASSPANGGGSPLHF.

This clonotype was observed many times. V is TRBV6-5 and J is TRBJ2-1; 7 nucleotides align to TRBD2. The CDR3 extends over 15 amino acids. With V trimmed by 3 bases and J by 2 bases, 4 bases remained unmatched. In germline, CDR1 is MNHEY, CDR2 SVGAGI. The CDR3 bases are TGTGCCAGCAGTTATTTAGGACTAGCCTACAATGAGCAGTTCTTC. Protein: CASSYLGLAYNEQFF.

V is TRBV29-1 and J is TRBJ2-7; perhaps TRBD2 as D (6 bases). Trimming stripped 6 bases from V and 0 bases from J, with 9 bases between. The CDR3 totals 12 residues. Germline CDR1 and CDR2: SQVTM and ANQGSEA. This CDR3 reads CSVARGSYEQYF. The CDR3 DNA is TGCAGCGTCGCGCGGGGCTCCTACGAGCAGTACTTC.

This clonotype was recorded a few times. The chain joins TRBV7-9 to TRBJ2-3; 8 bases map to TRBD2. This CDR3 is 16 amino acids long. From germline, CDR1 is SEHNR and CDR2 FQNEAQ (reference sequence). V shed 5 bases, J shed 2 bases, and the junction held 9 bases outside the gene matches. CDR3 sequence reads: CASSLGAGGPTDTQYF. The DNA of the CDR3 is TGTGCCAGCAGCCTAGGCGCGGGGGGACCCACAGATACGCAGTATTTT. Variable domain in full (rest from reference TRBV7-9 and TRBJ2-3): DTGVSQNPRHKITKRGQNVTFRCDPISEHNRLYWYRQTLGQGPEFLTYFQNEAQLEKSRLLSDRFSAERPKGSFSTLEIQRTEQGDSAMYLCASSLGAGGPTDTQYFGPGTRLTVL.

This clonotype was observed at least ten times. The chain combines TRBV24-1 with TRBJ2-5; the D is unclear. This CDR3 is built from 14 residues. Trimming shortened V by 4 bases and J by 7 bases, and 15 bases separated the two germline ends. CDR1 is KGHDR, CDR2 SFDVKD, per germline. The CDR3: CATSDDGVTGTQYF. CDR3 nucleotides: TGTGCCACCAGTGACGATGGCGTGACGGGGACCCAGTACTTC.

In the case of this clonotype: A read error may account for a junction end that differs from germline. This rearrangement joins TRBV6-2 or TRBV6-3 to TRBJ1-1; maybe TRBD1 (5 bases). CDR3 size: 13 residues. Germline-derived CDR1 and CDR2 are MNHEY and SVGEGT. The CDR3 coding sequence is TGTACCAGCGGCCAGACAGAGAACACTGAAGCTTTCTTT. Translating it yields CTSGQTENTEAFF.

This clonotype was seen repeatedly, ten times or more. Here the CDR3 DNA reads TGTGCCAGCAGCTTGCCGCGACAGGGCCGAGAGACCCAGTACTTC. This codes for CASSLPRQGRETQYF. The chain uses TRBV5-4 and TRBJ2-5; 7 nucleotides agree with TRBD1. Trimming cost V 1 base and J 4 bases; bases outside gene matches: 7. The length of the CDR3 is 15 residues. Germline values: CDR1 SGHNT, CDR2 YYREEE (reference sequence).

The J gene is TRBJ2-1, the V gene TRBV5-8; the D is unclear. Germline loops: CDR1 SGHTS, CDR2 YDEGEE. The CDR3 is made up of 13 amino acids. Trimming cost V 1 base and J 5 bases, with 7 bases left between them. CDR3 sequence reads: CASSLFRNNEQFF. In DNA, the CDR3 is TGTGCCAGCAGCTTGTTTCGGAACAATGAGCAGTTCTTC.

The J gene is TRBJ1-2, the V gene TRBV6-5; D perhaps matches TRBD1 (5 bases). With 0 bases removed from V and 2 bases from J, the gap between germline ends came to 16 bases. This CDR3 has 17 residues. The germline gives CDR1 MNHEY, CDR2 SVGAGI. This chain's CDR3 is CASSYSSGGTANYGYTF. In nucleotides, the CDR3 is TGTGCCAGCAGTTACTCAAGTGGAGGGACGGCGAACTATGGCTACACCTTC.

Only a few counts were recorded for this clonotype. The chain couples TRBV7-2 to TRBJ2-3; no definite D call. V was shortened by 6 bases and J by 4 bases, with 11 bases between the two germline ends. This CDR3 region has 13 residues. The germline CDR1 and CDR2 sequences are SGHTA and FQGNSA. The CDR3 sequence: CASSSTKADTQYF. CDR3 nucleotide sequence: TGTGCCAGCAGTTCTACCAAGGCAGATACGCAGTATTTT.

In its sample, this clonotype was seen a few times. The chain has TRBV7-2 and TRBJ2-7; D possibly corresponds to TRBD1 (7 bases). CDR1 SGHTA and CDR2 FQGNSA come from the germline V gene. The V end lost 1 base, the J end lost 6 bases, and 13 bases lay between the germline ends. CDR3 size: 14 residues. DNA of the CDR3: TGTGCCAGCAGCTTAGACAGGGGAGGTCTCGAGCAGTACTTC. The encoded protein is CASSLDRGGLEQYF. Using reference TRBV7-2 and TRBJ2-7 for the parts outside the CDR3, the full variable domain is GAGVSQSPSNKVTEKGKDVELRCDPISGHTALYWYRQSLGQGLEFLIYFQGNSAPDKSGLPSDRFSAERTGGSVSTLTIQRTQQEDSAVYLCASSLDRGGLEQYFGPGTRLTVT.

The chain has TRBV7-2 and TRBJ1-1; D is possibly TRBD1 (5 bases). The CDR3 consists of 13 residues. Germline V lookup: CDR1 SGHTA, CDR2 FQGNSA. Trimming pared 5 bases from V and 4 bases from J, leaving 11 bases between. The DNA for the CDR3 is TGTGCCAGCAGCCGGACATTAACCACTGAAGCTTTCTTT. Translation: CASSRTLTTEAFF.

There are a few counts of this clonotype. The V call is TRBV29-1, the J call TRBJ1-2; no clear D. CDR1 and CDR2 from the germline V gene are SQVTM and ANQGSEA. The CDR3 has 12 residues. V was cut by 6 bases and J by 8 bases, with 16 bases left in between. This CDR3 reads CSVLARVWGYTF. DNA for the CDR3: TGCAGCGTCCTAGCAAGGGTTTGGGGCTACACCTTC.

This clonotype was seen only a few times. The chain has TRBV2 and TRBJ2-2; D perhaps matches TRBD2 (5 bases). This CDR3 has 12 residues. The ends were cut back, 10 bases at V and 6 bases at J, with 12 bases in the middle. Germline V gives CDR1 SNHLY, CDR2 FYNNEI. The CDR3 loop reads CATESGSGELFF. The CDR3 DNA reads TGTGCCACCGAGTCGGGGTCCGGGGAGCTGTTTTTT.

This clonotype was seen a handful of times. The chain is built from TRBV6-1 and TRBJ2-4; a possible D gene is TRBD2 (6 bases). The germline CDR1 and CDR2 sequences are MNHNS and SASEGT. The V gene lost 5 bases and the J gene lost 0 bases, with 14 bases spanning the gap. The CDR3 spans 16 residues. The DNA of the CDR3 is TGTGCCAGCAGTCTTCTTGGGGGGATAGCCAAAAACATTCAGTACTTC. Translating gives CASSLLGGIAKNIQYF.

This clonotype was seen a handful of times. The gene calls are TRBV4-3 and TRBJ2-3; no clear D. The germline V and J ends were trimmed by 7 bases and 2 bases, with 16 bases remaining between them. The CDR3 length is 15 residues. CDR1 LGHNA and CDR2 YSLEER come from the germline V gene. Written as DNA, the CDR3 is TGCGCCAGCACCCCCCGCCTTCAAAACACAGATACGCAGTATTTT. Translated: CASTPRLQNTDTQYF.

This clonotype turned up a few times. V and J are TRBV9 and TRBJ2-5, with TRBD2 matching 13 bases. J lost 5 bases, V lost 2 bases, and 3 bases had no gene match. Germline CDR1 is SGDLS and CDR2 is YYNGEE. This CDR3 spans 15 amino acids. The CDR3 DNA follows: TGTGCCAGCAGCGTCTCGGGACTAGCGGGGGAGACCCAGTACTTC. Its protein product is CASSVSGLAGETQYF.

Ten or more counts support this clonotype. V gene TRBV12-3 or TRBV12-4 combines with J gene TRBJ2-2; D unclear. The V gene lost 7 bases and the J gene lost 0 bases, with 6 bases spanning the gap. This CDR3 contains 13 residues. CDR3: CASNKPNTGELFF. DNA of the CDR3: TGTGCCAGCAACAAGCCGAACACCGGGGAGCTGTTTTTT.